These T cell receptor beta chains were read from a single sample in a study of tumor and adjacent non-tumor tissue in lung cancer. Using its own MiXCR run on the multiplex PCR reads, TCRdb lists one record per CDR3 protein. Of more than 55,000 distinct CDR3 sequences in the sample, under 80% were seen once. The specimen sequenced was distant non-tumor lung tissue. These receptors were taken from a man between 60 and 70 years old with non-small cell lung cancer. Each CDR3 is given with its conserved first and last residue. D genes are given only for firm matches. Expanded clones get a size class; other rows say once, few or many, or leave the size out.

abundance,j_gene,v_gene,d_gene,CDR3nt,CDR3aa
-,TRBJ2-1,TRBV4-1,-,TGCGCCAGCAGCCAAGATTTTCGCGGGGACTCGTACAGTGAGCAGTTCTTC,CASSQDFRGDSYSEQFF
many,TRBJ2-7,TRBV10-1,TRBD2,TGCGCCAGCAGTGAAGGGACTAGCGAAGACTACGAGCAGTACTTC,CASSEGTSEDYEQYF
-,TRBJ1-2,TRBV20-1,-,TGCAGTGTTCCCCGGGGGGCGTGTGGCTACACCTTC,CSVPRGACGYTF
-,TRBJ2-1,TRBV29-1,-,TGCAGCGTTGGGGGTGGGTGGATCACATACAATGAGCAGTTCTTC,CSVGGGWITYNEQFF
once,TRBJ2-1,TRBV11-2,-,TGTGCCAGCACCCCTCTCAGAAGCCCCTACAATGAGCAGTCCTTC,CASTPLRSPYNEQSF
-,TRBJ2-7,TRBV20-1,TRBD1,TGCAGTGCTAGTTTTCGTGAGACGGGACAGACCTACGAGCAGTACTTC,CSASFRETGQTYEQYF
-,TRBJ2-1,TRBV20-1,-,TGCGGTGCTAGGGATAGGAAGGGCAGGATACACTCCTACAATGAGCAGTTCTTC,CGARDRKGRIHSYNEQFF
-,TRBJ1-6,TRBV2,-,TGTGCCAGCAGTCTTAACAGGGATTCACCCCTCCACTTT,CASSLNRDSPLHF
-,TRBJ2-1,TRBV4-1,-,TGCGCCAGCAGCCAAGATATGATTCGGAGAACCTACAATGAGCGGTTCTTC,CASSQDMIRRTYNERFF
-,TRBJ1-1,TRBV18,-,TGTGCCAGCTCACCGGCAGGCTTTTCTATGAACACTGAAGCTGTCTTT,CASSPAGFSMNTEAVF
-,TRBJ2-5,TRBV29-1,-,TGCAGCGTTCGGACAAGGGAGACCCAGTATTTC,CSVRTRETQYF
-,TRBJ2-7,TRBV20-1,TRBD2,TGCAGTGTTACAGGGACTAGCGGGAGACTCGACGAGCAGTACTTC,CSVTGTSGRLDEQYF
-,TRBJ2-3,TRBV6-5,TRBD1,TGTGCCAGCAGTTACAGTTGCACAGGGGGCACAGATACGCAGTATTTT,CASSYSCTGGTDTQYF
-,TRBJ2-2,TRBV11-1,-,TGTGCCAGCCGACGACAGGTAGTGACCGGGGATCTGTTTTTT,CASRRQVVTGDLFF
-,TRBJ2-7,TRBV4-1,-,TGCGCCAGCAGCCAACGTAGGGTTGACGGGTGGGGATACGAGCAGTACTTC,CASSQRRVDGWGYEQYF
-,TRBJ2-1,TRBV12-3/TRBV12-4,TRBD2,TGTGCCGGCAGTTTCTCTGCGGGAGACCCAGATGAGCAGTTCTTC,CAGSFSAGDPDEQFF
many,TRBJ2-6,TRBV19,-,TGTGCCAGTACTTCACGGAGCTCTGGGGCCAACGTCCTGACTTTC,CASTSRSSGANVLTF
-,TRBJ1-1,TRBV20-1,-,-,CSVASGAQAFF
many,TRBJ2-3,TRBV6-1,TRBD2,TGTGCCAGCAGTTACGGGGGGTTCCCAGATACGCAGTATTTT,CASSYGGFPDTQYF
-,TRBJ2-3,TRBV6-1,-,TGTGACAGCAGTGACGGCCTAGGAGCGACAGATACACAGTATTTT,CDSSDGLGATDTQYF
many,TRBJ2-5,TRBV20-1,-,TGCAGTGCTGGAGATCCCCCATTTGCGGGGGAGACCCAGTACTTC,CSAGDPPFAGETQYF
-,TRBJ2-2,TRBV11-1,TRBD2,TGTGCCAGCAGCTTAACTAGCGGCACCTGGGAGCTGTTCTTT,CASSLTSGTWELFF
once,TRBJ2-1,TRBV12-3/TRBV12-4,-,TGTGCCAGCAGTTTAGCCTCTAGCAAGAGCTCCTACAATGAGCAACTCTTC,CASSLASSKSSYNEQLF
-,TRBJ2-7,TRBV20-1,TRBD1,TGCAATGCTAGGGATCCAGGGGGCTACGAGCAGTACTTC,CNARDPGGYEQYF
once,TRBJ2-2,TRBV12-3/TRBV12-4,-,TGTGCCGGCAGACCTGGGACATGGGAGACCGGGGAGCTGTTTTTT,CAGRPGTWETGELFF
many,TRBJ2-3,TRBV6-1,TRBD2,TGTGCCAGCAGTGAGGCGGGGGGGAGGGATACGCAGTATTTT,CASSEAGGRDTQYF
-,TRBJ2-4,TRBV6-5,-,TGTGCCAGCGCCGGGATTCGGGTCAAATACATTCAGTACTTC,CASAGIRVKYIQYF
-,TRBJ2-1,TRBV6-1,-,TGCGCCAGCAATCCTCGACGGGGACATGCGAATACCAATGAGCAGTTCTTC,CASNPRRGHANTNEQFF